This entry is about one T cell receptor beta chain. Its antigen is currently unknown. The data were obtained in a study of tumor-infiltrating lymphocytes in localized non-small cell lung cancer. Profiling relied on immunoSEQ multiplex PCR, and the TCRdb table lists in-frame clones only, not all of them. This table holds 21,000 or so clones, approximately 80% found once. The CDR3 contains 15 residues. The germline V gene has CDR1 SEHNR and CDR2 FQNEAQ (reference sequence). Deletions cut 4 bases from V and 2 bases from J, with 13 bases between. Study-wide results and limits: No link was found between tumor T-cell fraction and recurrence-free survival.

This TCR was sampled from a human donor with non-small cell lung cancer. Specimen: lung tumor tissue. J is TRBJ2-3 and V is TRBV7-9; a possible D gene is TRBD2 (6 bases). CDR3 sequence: CASSSREANTDTQYF. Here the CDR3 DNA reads TGTGCCAGCAGCTCAAGGGAGGCCAACACAGATACGCAGTATTTT.